The T cell receptor beta chain under discussion was sequenced for a study of T cells in narcolepsy. Overall study findings and caveats: Same-patient CSF and blood CD4+ T cell clonotypes included HCRT-specific and TRIB2-specific autoreactive ones. No autoreactive T cell clone sequences appeared in some memory CD4+ repertoires. Blood of same and different patients, but not healthy controls, reportedly held recurring autoreactive clonotypes.

Germline CDR1 LNHDA, CDR2 SQIVND (reference sequence). The CDR3 runs to 13 residues. After removal of 3 bases from V and 11 bases from J, the junction contained 8 bases not matched to a gene. Sequenced by immunoSEQ multiplex PCR; TCRdb stores in-frame clones only, minus some. This sample has around 31,000 clones, with approximately 78% found just once. Regarding this clone: The antigen remains unidentified.

The chain employs TRBV19 and TRBJ1-1, with 8 nucleotides matching TRBD1. The source of this sequence is a human donor with narcolepsy. The source material was CD45RA- memory CD4+ T cells from PBMCs. Here the CDR3 DNA reads TGTGCCAGTAGTATTGGGGACAGGCGAGCCGCTTTCTTT. Translating it yields CASSIGDRRAAFF.